These T cell receptor beta chains were read from a single sample in a study of cytomegalovirus exposure and HLA in healthy donors. TCRdb's table, derived via immunoSEQ multiplex PCR, lists solely in-frame clones and lacks some. The data hold under 90,000 clones, with around 70% observed a single time. The sequencing sample was made of PBMCs. Receptors were obtained from a man aged 35 to 55 in good health and CMV-seropositive. Both conserved end residues are part of each CDR3. D genes are given only for firm matches. The size entry is marked missing in some rows and otherwise reads once, few, many or a size class.

.	TRBV7-9	.	TRBJ2-2	TGTGCCAGCAGCTTAGAATCCAGGTTACGAACCGGGGAGCTGTTTTTT	CASSLESRLRTGELFF
.	TRBV7-3	TRBD2	TRBJ2-5	TGTGCCAGCAGCGGGAGCGGGAGCGTAGAGACCCAGTACTTC	CASSGSGSVETQYF
.	TRBV5-1	TRBD1	TRBJ1-1	TGCGCCAGCAGCCCTACGGGACAGGCAGGGAACACTGAAGCTTTCTTT	CASSPTGQAGNTEAFF
.	TRBV29-1	.	TRBJ1-1	TGCAGCGTTGAGGGAGAGACAGGTACGAACACTGAAGCTTTCTTT	CSVEGETGTNTEAFF
.	TRBV29-1	TRBD1	TRBJ1-5	TGCAGCGTTTTTCTGACAGGGGATCAGCCCCAGCATTTT	CSVFLTGDQPQHF
.	TRBV29-1	.	TRBJ1-5	TGCAGCGTTGGGCAGGGGAATCAGCCCCAGCATTTT	CSVGQGNQPQHF
.	TRBV6-1	TRBD1	TRBJ1-1	TGTGCCAGCAGACTCGACAGGGACACTGAAGCTTTCTTT	CASRLDRDTEAFF
.	TRBV6-6	TRBD1	TRBJ1-3	TGTGCCAGCAGACAGGGGGACACCATATATTTT	CASRQGDTIYF
few	TRBV6-5	.	TRBJ1-3	TGTGCCAGTGGTTTAGGGGGTGTTGGAAACACCATATATTTT	CASGLGGVGNTIYF
.	TRBV6-5	.	TRBJ1-1	TGTGCCAGCAGATCTGGGCCGTTGAACACTGAAGCTTTCTTT	CASRSGPLNTEAFF
few	TRBV6-6	.	TRBJ2-1	TGTGCCAGCAGTTACAAGGGGGACGCCTACAATGAGCAGTTCTTC	CASSYKGDAYNEQFF
few	TRBV13	TRBD1	TRBJ1-4	TGTGCCAGCAGCCCCGGGACAGGGGGCGCAACTAATGAAAAACTGTTTTTT	CASSPGTGGATNEKLFF
.	TRBV6-5	.	TRBJ1-5	TGTGCCAGCAGGGAAAAACAGGGTGGCCATCAGCCCCAGCATTTT	CASREKQGGHQPQHF
few	TRBV6-6	TRBD1	TRBJ2-3	TGTGCCAGCAGGACCCGGGACAGGGGCACAGATACGCAGTATTTT	CASRTRDRGTDTQYF
.	TRBV4-1	TRBD2	TRBJ2-2	TGCGCCAGCACTAAAGACCGGACTAGCGGGGTCCGTTCGATCACCGGGGAGCTGTTTTTT	CASTKDRTSGVRSITGELFF
few	TRBV6-1	.	TRBJ1-2	TGTGCCAGCAGTGAAGCGCGGGTGGGCGCCTACACCTTC	CASSEARVGAYTF
.	TRBV30	.	TRBJ1-5	TGTGCCTGGAGCACCGGGACTGAGCAGCCCCAGCATTTT	CAWSTGTEQPQHF
.	TRBV5-1	.	TRBJ2-7	TGCGCCAGCAGCCTCTTAAGGGGGGGAGACTACGAGCAGTACTTC	CASSLLRGGDYEQYF
.	TRBV5-6	TRBD1	TRBJ2-7	TGTGCCAGCAGTCCGACAGGGTTCGGGTACGAGCAGTACTTC	CASSPTGFGYEQYF
.	TRBV7-3	.	TRBJ2-3	TGTGCCAGCAGCCCCTCCGGGGGAGATACGCAGTATTTT	CASSPSGGDTQYF
.	TRBV5-6	.	TRBJ1-3	TGTGCCAGCAGCTTGTGGGCCTCTGGAAACACCATATATTTT	CASSLWASGNTIYF
once	TRBV15	TRBD2	TRBJ2-2	TGTGCCACCAGCAGGGGAGGGGATGGGCCCGGGGAGCTGTTTTTT	CATSRGGDGPGELFF
few	TRBV5-8	TRBD1	TRBJ1-1	TGTGCCAGCAGCAAGGACAGGACTAACACTGAAGCTTTCTTT	CASSKDRTNTEAFF
.	TRBV9	.	TRBJ2-2	TGTGCCAGCAGCTTTGTCCCCGCCGGGGAGCTGTTTTTT	CASSFVPAGELFF
.	TRBV15	.	TRBJ1-6	TGTGCCACCAGCAGAGAGCCGGGTACACCCCTCCACTTT	CATSREPGTPLHF
.	TRBV6-5	.	TRBJ2-7	TGTGCCAGCAGTTACTCTGAGCGGCGATACGAGCAGTACTTC	CASSYSERRYEQYF
.	TRBV11-2	.	TRBJ1-1	TGTGCCAGCAGCTTAGACAGGGACTCCACTGAAGCTTTCTTT	CASSLDRDSTEAFF
.	TRBV27	.	TRBJ1-5	TGTGCCAGCGGGGACAATGATGGCAATCAGCCCCAGCATTTT	CASGDNDGNQPQHF
.	TRBV18	.	TRBJ2-5	TGTGCCAGCTCACCACCGGCCGGGGAGACCCAGTACTTC	CASSPPAGETQYF
.	TRBV28	.	TRBJ1-3	TGTGCCAGCAGTCTACACAGGGCTGGAAACACCATATATTTT	CASSLHRAGNTIYF
.	TRBV5-1	TRBD1	TRBJ2-7	TGCGCCAGCAGCGACACAGGGGGCTCCTACGAGCAGTACTTC	CASSDTGGSYEQYF
.	TRBV30	.	TRBJ1-2	TGTGCCTGGATACCCCGGACAGCCAACTATGGCTACACCTTC	CAWIPRTANYGYTF
.	TRBV11-2	.	TRBJ1-2	TGTGCCAGCAGCCGCGGGGGGGCGTATGGCTACACCTTC	CASSRGGAYGYTF
.	TRBV9	.	TRBJ2-3	TGTGCCAGCAACAGGGACATAGGCACAGATACGCAGTATTTT	CASNRDIGTDTQYF
many	TRBV7-2	TRBD1	TRBJ2-1	TGTGCCAGCAGCTTGGACAGGGACATTTACAATGAGCAGTTCTTC	CASSLDRDIYNEQFF